This T cell receptor beta chain was sequenced for a study of blood T cell repertoires in COVID-19 (dated by TCRdb to 2020 to 2021). Study-wide context: Collaborator samples came from the United States, Italy and Spain and covered acute and convalescent phases of COVID-19. The prospective study material was composed of cDNA or gDNA derived from T cells, B-cell-depleted T cells, or PBMCs. Where available, HLA class I and class II types were taken from metadata supplied by the sample provider and were not determined by assay-based typing. Samples came from the ongoing ImmuneRACE study (first 160 participants) plus 1,254 subjects from 6 global collaborators. The repertoires were released in a freely available public database intended as a resource for research on the immune response to SARS-CoV-2. The sample metadata nearly always contained a de-identified subject ID, COVID-19 status, age in years and sex. The dataset comprised deeply sampled blood TCRbeta repertoires from subjects exposed to, actively infected with, or recovered from COVID-19.

The immunoSEQ Assay, a bias-controlled multiplex PCR, was used to amplify TCRbeta CDR3 regions from genomic DNA. The authors' analysis ran thus. Within the assay, amplification of reference gene primers was used to estimate how many nucleated cells each sample contained. To quantify the absolute abundance of each unique TCRbeta CDR3 rearrangement, sequence reads were collapsed and filtered. Productive Simpson clonality was computed per sample as the square root of Simpson's diversity index over productive rearrangements. Not all clones reach the TCRdb copy of this immuneACCESS table, which keeps in-frame sequences only. Checked studies attribute under half of the gap to unresolved V genes and leave the rest unexplained. Clonal size and the V and J genes are those of that table, whereas D and trimming came from the DNA. This sample lists under 200,000 clones; approximately 90% were detected once. The top ten hold 2% to 2.5% of the sample.

As regards this clone: Its antigen specificity is not known. One base away there is no much larger clone; base qualities are not given.

Another Seattle source contributed samples from volunteer blood donors who had recovered from COVID-19. Each collaborating institution followed its own protocols to collect whole blood in K2EDTA tubes. For TCRbeta analysis, collaborator samples were shipped as frozen whole blood, as isolated PBMCs, or as DNA extracted from either sample type. Broader findings and caveats from the paper: The amount of clinical and demographic metadata varied by source and participant and was provided uncurated.

Cut back by 1 base and 14 bases, the V and J ends lie 19 bases apart. The CDR3 runs 15 amino acids, cysteine and phenylalanine included. Solely the CDR3 DNA is kept, with 45 bases framed from the first base. The germline V gene (reference sequence) supplies CDR1 SGHNT and CDR2 YYREEE. The sequenced sample consisted of peripheral blood. The chain was built from TRBV5-4 and TRBJ1-6; the D gene cannot be named for sure. This TCR was sampled from a man aged 50 to 59 who had recovered from COVID-19. The nucleotides read TGTGCCAGCAGCTTGTCGACTCCTAAGATGACGGCCCTCCACTTT. This sequence encodes CASSLSTPKMTALHF.